This TCR beta chain was captured by sequencing in a study of Ad26.COV2.S vaccination and SARS-CoV-2 variants. Overall study findings and caveats: Similar non-spike TCR breadth was observed in recipients of vaccine and of placebo.

The V segment lost 8 bases and the J segment 4 bases; nucleotides outside the gene matches: 14. CDR1 MNHEY and CDR2 SVGAGI come from the germline V gene. The CDR3 is 15 amino acids. Sequencing was performed with immunoSEQ multiplex PCR; in TCRdb, only in-frame clones are kept and a portion is missing. The sample consists of roughly 420,000 clones, roughly 88% of them appearing once. The treatment was: some 19 received Ad26.COV2.S at low or high dose, single or two shots; 5 received placebo; per-sample allocation not given. At day 63 after the first vaccine or placebo injection, samples were drawn. As to this clone: No antigen is known for it.

Sequenced here: peripheral blood, sampled in a trial of Ad26.COV2.S vaccine versus placebo. The receptor's source is a person between 18 and 60 years old who received the Ad26.COV2.S COVID-19 vaccine or a placebo. This chain links TRBV6-5 with TRBJ2-7; 7 positions match TRBD1. The CDR3 nucleotides read TGTGCCAGCGGGACAGAACCTCTTAGGATATACGAGCAGTACTTC. Its translation is CASGTEPLRIYEQYF.